These 27 T cell receptor beta chains came from one sample sequenced in a study of T-cell reconstitution after alpha-beta-depleted transplantation in children. Unique molecular identifiers featured in how the TCRbeta library was prepared. TCRdb analysed the PCR reads with MiXCR anew, one entry per CDR3 protein. The sample records 550,000 to 800,000 distinct CDR3 sequences, over 10% being singletons. The specimen was PBMCs, collected before TCRalphabeta/CD19-depleted stem cell transplant. The source is a girl aged 2 to 9 with congenital amegakaryocytic thrombocytopenia, due to receive a stem cell transplant.

This clonotype was picked up a small number of times. The rearrangement links TRBV5-1 to TRBJ2-4; TRBD2 might be the D (6 bases). From germline, CDR1 is SGHRS and CDR2 YFSETQ. The V end lost 0 bases, the J end lost 11 bases, and 18 bases lay between the germline ends. The CDR3 spans 15 residues. The CDR3 here is CASSLESAGSSVQYF. CDR3 nucleotides: TGCGCCAGCAGCTTGGAATCCGCGGGAAGTTCCGTTCAGTACTTC. Filled out from reference TRBV5-1 and TRBJ2-4, the complete variable domain reads KAGVTQTPRYLIKTRGQQVTLSCSPISGHRSVSWYQQTPGQGLQFLFEYFSETQRNKGNFPGRFSGRQFSNSRSEMNVSTLELGDSALYLCASSLESAGSSVQYFGAGTRLSVL.

This clonotype showed up many times. The chain combines TRBV20-1 with TRBJ1-4, with D tentatively TRBD1 (5 bases). Trimming stripped 6 bases from V and 8 bases from J, with 13 bases between. Germline lookup yields CDR1 DFQATT and CDR2 SNEGSKA (reference sequence). The CDR3 spans 12 residues. In DNA form, the CDR3 reads TGCAGTGCCACGCAGGGTGGGGAAAAACTGTTTTTT. It yields the protein CSATQGGEKLFF.

V usage is TRBV29-1 and J usage is TRBJ2-7; D is unclear. This CDR3 spans 14 amino acids. Germline V gene sequence: CDR1 SQVTM, CDR2 ANQGSEA. Trimming cost V 4 bases and J 2 bases, with 15 bases left between them. The CDR3 loop reads CSVVFGNLAYEQYF. The CDR3 nucleotides are TGCAGCGTTGTTTTTGGGAATCTCGCCTACGAGCAGTACTTC.

This clonotype was seen only a few times. The chain uses TRBV12-3 or TRBV12-4 and TRBJ2-7; 10 nucleotides align to TRBD2. This CDR3 contains 14 residues. V lost 3 bases and J lost 6; bases outside the gene matches: 5. In DNA form, the CDR3 reads TGTGCCAGCAGTTTCTCTAGCGGGAGTCTCGAGCAGTACTTC. This codes for CASSFSSGSLEQYF.

Many counts were recorded for this clonotype. The chain is built from TRBV12-3 or TRBV12-4 and TRBJ2-3; TRBD2 matches 8 bases. The CDR3 sequence is 15 residues long. V was pared by 7 bases and J by 3 bases, with 9 bases of the junction left unmatched. The CDR3 bases are TGTGCCAGCACTTTCAGCGGGAGTGTAACAGATACGCAGTATTTT. Protein sequence: CASTFSGSVTDTQYF.

This clonotype has a count of ten or more. The chain uses TRBV20-1 and TRBJ1-2, with D perhaps matching TRBD1 (6 bases). The germline V gene encodes CDR1 DFQATT and CDR2 SNEGSKA (reference sequence). The CDR3 consists of 16 residues. The germline V and J ends were trimmed by 0 bases and 6 bases, with 20 bases remaining between them. The CDR3, as DNA: TGCAGTGCTAGAGATCTCGCTAGGGACAATGCGGATGGCTACACCTTC. Its translation is CSARDLARDNADGYTF.

This clonotype turned up a few times. The chain uses TRBV20-1 and TRBJ2-7; D call uncertain. The CDR3 spans 11 residues. Germline V gene lookup returns CDR1 DFQATT and CDR2 SNEGSKA (reference sequence). With 5 bases removed from V and 3 bases from J, the gap between germline ends came to 8 bases. The CDR3 sequence is CSAGVYYEQYF. The CDR3 DNA reads TGCAGTGCTGGGGTCTACTACGAGCAGTACTTC.

The V and J genes are TRBV3-1 and TRBJ1-1; D remains unclear. Germline V lookup: CDR1 LGHDT, CDR2 YNNKEL (reference sequence). This CDR3 region has 16 residues. With 3 bases removed from V and 1 base from J, the gap between germline ends came to 15 bases. CDR3 coding DNA: TGTGCCAGCAGCCATACAAAAGGTGACGGGAACACTGAAGCTTTCTTT. Translated, it gives CASSHTKGDGNTEAFF.

The sample holds a few counts of this clonotype. The rearrangement uses TRBV5-5 and TRBJ2-6; D is undetermined. Germline CDR1 and CDR2: SGHKS and YYEKEE (reference sequence). The CDR3 runs 16 residues. Trimming stripped 0 bases from V and 2 bases from J, with 9 bases between. CDR3 in amino acids: CASSLARFPGANVLTF. DNA of the CDR3: TGTGCCAGCAGCTTGGCCCGTTTCCCTGGGGCCAACGTCCTGACTTTC. Using reference TRBV5-5 and TRBJ2-6 for the parts outside the CDR3, the full variable domain is DAGVTQSPTHLIKTRGQQVTLRCSPISGHKSVSWYQQVLGQGPQFIFQYYEKEERGRGNFPDRFSARQFPNYSSELNVNALLLGDSALYLCASSLARFPGANVLTFGAGSRLTVL.

In its sample, this clonotype was seen a few times. The rearrangement links TRBV5-1 to TRBJ2-7; D not resolved. The length of the CDR3 is 13 residues. CDR1 SGHRS and CDR2 YFSETQ come from the germline V gene. Trimming cost V 7 bases and J 0 bases, with 11 bases left between them. The CDR3 nucleotides read TGCGCCAGCGCCCTATTGGTCTCCTACGAGCAGTACTTC. Its translation is CASALLVSYEQYF.

This clonotype was observed many times. This sequence joins TRBV6-5 and TRBJ2-7, with no clear D. The germline V gene encodes CDR1 MNHEY and CDR2 SVGAGI. V was trimmed by 7 bases and J by 2 bases, leaving 12 bases between them. This CDR3 is 13 amino acids long. The CDR3: CASTNLVPYEQYF. Written as DNA, the CDR3 is TGTGCCAGCACAAACCTGGTACCCTACGAGCAGTACTTC.

There are many counts of this clonotype. The chain combines TRBV7-9 with TRBJ2-1; D perhaps matches TRBD1 (5 bases). Germline V CDR1 and CDR2: SEHNR, FQNEAQ (reference sequence). The length of the CDR3 is 14 residues. Trimming shortened V by 6 bases and J by 4 bases, and 13 bases separated the two germline ends. The CDR3 DNA reads TGTGCCAGCAGTCCACAGGACGGATACAATGAGCAGTTCTTC. Its translation is CASSPQDGYNEQFF.

This clonotype was seen ten or more times. The V and J genes are TRBV12-3 or TRBV12-4 and TRBJ1-2, with D perhaps TRBD1 (5 bases). CDR3 length: 11 residues. V was pared by 4 bases and J by 5 bases, with 5 bases between. The CDR3 nucleotides read TGTGCCAGCAGTTGGACATATGGCTACACCTTC. Translating gives CASSWTYGYTF.

The rearrangement joins TRBV7-9 to TRBJ1-1; D possibly corresponds to TRBD1 (6 bases). Per the germline V gene, CDR1 is SEHNR and CDR2 is FQNEAQ (reference sequence). The CDR3 consists of 14 residues. V lost 4 bases to trimming and J lost 2 bases, with 11 bases between them. CDR3 sequence (DNA): TGTGCCAGCAGCTACAGGGAGGGTAACACTGAAGCTTTCTTT. Translation gives CASSYREGNTEAFF.

A few counts support this clonotype. The rearrangement uses TRBV12-3 or TRBV12-4 and TRBJ1-5, with TRBD1 as a possible D gene (5 bases). With 5 bases removed from V and 4 bases from J, the gap between germline ends came to 18 bases. There are 16 residues in the CDR3. In DNA, the CDR3 is TGTGCCAGCAGTCTCTCCGATAACAGGCGAAATCAGCCCCAGCATTTT. It translates to CASSLSDNRRNQPQHF.

This clonotype has just one count. The germline gene is not matched at one end of the junction; a read error may be the cause. This chain connects TRBV20-1 to TRBJ2-4, with 8 bases aligning to TRBD2. Germline values: CDR1 DFQATT, CDR2 SNEGSKA (reference sequence). The CDR3 sequence is 19 residues long. The CDR3 sequence: CCARAPGGRRVESKNIQYF. In DNA form, the CDR3 reads TGCTGTGCTAGGGCTCCGGGCGGGAGGCGGGTCGAGTCCAAAAACATTCAGTACTTC.

The chain couples TRBV7-9 to TRBJ2-1, with TRBD2 identical over 12 bases. The CDR3 runs 16 residues. Germline trimming cut 1 base from V and 10 bases from J; bases unmatched to any gene: 8. In germline, CDR1 is SEHNR, CDR2 FQNEAQ (reference sequence). CDR3 sequence (DNA): TGTGCCAGCAGCTTAGACCGGACTAGCGGGGTTCCGGAGCAGTTCTTC. Translated, it gives CASSLDRTSGVPEQFF.

Ten or more counts support this clonotype. The chain uses TRBV20-1 and TRBJ1-5; D might be TRBD1 (5 bases). The CDR3 consists of 15 residues. Trimming left V 3 bases short and J 0 bases short, with 12 bases between. Germline loops: CDR1 DFQATT, CDR2 SNEGSKA (reference sequence). CDR3 sequence reads: CSASRQGYSNQPQHF. CDR3 in DNA: TGCAGTGCTAGCCGGCAGGGATATAGCAATCAGCCCCAGCATTTT.

This clonotype was found a few times. The V gene is TRBV28, the J gene TRBJ2-1, with D tentatively TRBD2 (6 bases). Between the trimmed V and J ends, which lost 10 bases and 5 bases, there was a span of 15 bases. The length of the CDR3 is 13 residues. Germline CDR1 and CDR2: MDHEN and SYDVKM. CDR3 loop: CAINPGGDNEQFF. In nucleotides, the CDR3 is TGTGCCATAAACCCCGGGGGAGACAATGAGCAGTTCTTC.

This clonotype was counted at least ten times. The chain uses TRBV12-3 or TRBV12-4 and TRBJ1-6; perhaps TRBD1 as D (5 bases). CDR3 size: 14 residues. V lost 7 bases, J lost 4 bases, and 11 bases lay in between. The CDR3 is CASTPGPYNSPLHF. The CDR3 coding sequence is TGTGCCAGCACCCCGGGACCGTATAATTCACCCCTCCACTTT.

This clonotype was seen ten or more times. This sequence joins TRBV7-8 and TRBJ1-5, with D unclear. Between the trimmed V and J ends, which lost 1 base and 5 bases, there was a span of 9 bases. The CDR3 contains 14 residues. Per germline, CDR1 SGHVS and CDR2 FQNEAQ. The CDR3 DNA follows: TGTGCCAGCAGCTTAGTATTCAGGTATCAGCCCCAGCATTTT. It specifies CASSLVFRYQPQHF.

This clonotype was seen ten or more times. This chain joins TRBV11-2 and TRBJ2-7; a possible D gene is TRBD2 (6 bases). Looked up from germline, CDR1 is SGHAT and CDR2 is FQNNGV. There are 13 residues in the CDR3. Deletions cut 5 bases from V and 1 base from J, with 9 bases between. The CDR3 region is CASSNGGSYEQYF. The DNA for the CDR3 is TGTGCCAGCAGCAACGGGGGATCCTACGAGCAGTACTTC. Full variable domain (outside the CDR3, taken from reference TRBV11-2 and TRBJ2-7): EAGVAQSPRYKIIEKRQSVAFWCNPISGHATLYWYQQILGQGPKLLIQFQNNGVVDDSQLPKDRFSAERLKGVDSTLKIQPAKLEDSAVYLCASSNGGSYEQYFGPGTRLTVT.

This clonotype was observed a handful of times. The chain combines TRBV29-1 with TRBJ2-7; a possible D gene is TRBD2 (5 bases). Germline CDR1 is SQVTM and CDR2 is ANQGSEA. This CDR3 is built from 13 residues. V lost 4 bases to trimming and J lost 7 bases, with 17 bases between them. CDR3 residues: CSVVRALSGEQYF. The CDR3 DNA follows: TGCAGCGTTGTGAGGGCGCTAAGTGGGGAGCAGTACTTC.

This clonotype showed up just a few times. The chain is built from TRBV12-3 or TRBV12-4 and TRBJ1-1; TRBD1 matches 7 bases. The CDR3 has 14 residues. V lost 6 bases and J lost 9; bases outside the gene matches: 13. As DNA, the CDR3 is TGTGCCAGCAGCAAAGACAGGGTGAAAGCGCAAGCTTTCTTT. Translation gives CASSKDRVKAQAFF.

This clonotype was picked up many times. The CDR3, as DNA: TGCAGTGCTAGAGACGTTTTGAGGGACAGGGTTGACTACAATGAGCAGTTCTTC. Translation: CSARDVLRDRVDYNEQFF. The genes are TRBV20-1 and TRBJ2-1; 9 nucleotides match TRBD1. CDR3 length: 18 residues. Germline V gives CDR1 DFQATT, CDR2 SNEGSKA (reference sequence). V dropped 0 bases and J dropped 3; count of bases not matched to a gene: 12.

The sample holds many counts of this clonotype. The chain joins TRBV7-2 to TRBJ2-7; 7 nucleotides align to TRBD1. CDR1 SGHTA and CDR2 FQGNSA come from the germline V gene. V shed 10 bases, J shed 6 bases, and the junction held 12 bases outside the gene matches. This CDR3 spans 13 amino acids. CDR3 in DNA: TGTGCCACCACGACAGGGTTCAACGTCGAGCAGTACTTC. This gives the protein CATTTGFNVEQYF.

This clonotype showed up many times. This chain connects TRBV12-3 or TRBV12-4 to TRBJ2-7; D remains unclear. Deletions cut 0 bases from V and 1 base from J, with 7 bases between. The CDR3 length is 14 residues. CDR3 amino acids: CASSLAFGSYEQYF. The CDR3 coding sequence is TGTGCCAGCAGTTTAGCCTTCGGTTCCTACGAGCAGTACTTC.